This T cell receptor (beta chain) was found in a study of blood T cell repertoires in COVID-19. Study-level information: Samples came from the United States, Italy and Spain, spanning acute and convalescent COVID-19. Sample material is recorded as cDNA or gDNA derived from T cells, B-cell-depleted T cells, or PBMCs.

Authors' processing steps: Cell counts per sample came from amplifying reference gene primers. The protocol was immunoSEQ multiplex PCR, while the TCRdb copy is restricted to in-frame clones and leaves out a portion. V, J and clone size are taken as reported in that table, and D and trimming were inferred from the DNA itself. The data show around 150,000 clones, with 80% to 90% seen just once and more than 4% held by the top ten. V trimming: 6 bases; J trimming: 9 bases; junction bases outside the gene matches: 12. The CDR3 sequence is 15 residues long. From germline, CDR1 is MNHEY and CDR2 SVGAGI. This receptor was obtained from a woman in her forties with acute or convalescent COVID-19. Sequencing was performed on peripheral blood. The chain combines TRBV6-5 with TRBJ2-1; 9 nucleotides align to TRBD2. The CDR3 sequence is CASSPVVAGAGEQFF. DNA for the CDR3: TGTGCCAGCAGCCCCGTGGTAGCGGGAGCCGGTGAGCAGTTCTTC.